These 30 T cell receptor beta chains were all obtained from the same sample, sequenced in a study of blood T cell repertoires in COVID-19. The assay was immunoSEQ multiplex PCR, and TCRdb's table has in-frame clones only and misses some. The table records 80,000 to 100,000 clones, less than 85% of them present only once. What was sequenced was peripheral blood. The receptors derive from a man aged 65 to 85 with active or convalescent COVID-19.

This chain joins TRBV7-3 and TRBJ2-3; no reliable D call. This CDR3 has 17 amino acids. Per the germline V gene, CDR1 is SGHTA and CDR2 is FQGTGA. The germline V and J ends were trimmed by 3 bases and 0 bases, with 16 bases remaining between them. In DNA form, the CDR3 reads TGTGCCAGCAGCTTCAGCCCAGCCGGGTCTAGCACAGATACGCAGTATTTT. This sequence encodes CASSFSPAGSSTDTQYF. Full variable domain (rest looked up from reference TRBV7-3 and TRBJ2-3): GAGVSQTPSNKVTEKGKYVELRCDPISGHTALYWYRQSLGQGPEFLIYFQGTGAADDSGLPNDRFFAVRPEGSVSTLKIQRTERGDSAVYLCASSFSPAGSSTDTQYFGPGTRLTVL.

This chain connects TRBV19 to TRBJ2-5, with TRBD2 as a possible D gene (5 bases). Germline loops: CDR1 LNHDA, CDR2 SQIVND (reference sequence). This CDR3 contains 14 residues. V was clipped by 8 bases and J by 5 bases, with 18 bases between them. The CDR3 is CASQDSGRRETQYF. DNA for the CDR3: TGTGCCAGTCAGGACTCCGGACGGCGGGAGACCCAGTACTTC.

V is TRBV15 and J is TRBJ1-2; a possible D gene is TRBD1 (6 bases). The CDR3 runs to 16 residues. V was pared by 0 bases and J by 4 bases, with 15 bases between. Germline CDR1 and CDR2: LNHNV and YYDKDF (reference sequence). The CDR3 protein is CATSRETGRGAYGYTF. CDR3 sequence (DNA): TGTGCCACCAGCAGAGAGACAGGACGAGGCGCCTATGGCTACACCTTC. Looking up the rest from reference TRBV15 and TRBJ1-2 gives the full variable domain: DAMVIQNPRYQVTQFGKPVTLSCSQTLNHNVMYWYQQKSSQAPKLLFHYYDKDFNNEADTPDNFQSRRPNTSFCFLDIRSPGLGDTAMYLCATSRETGRGAYGYTFGSGTRLTVV.

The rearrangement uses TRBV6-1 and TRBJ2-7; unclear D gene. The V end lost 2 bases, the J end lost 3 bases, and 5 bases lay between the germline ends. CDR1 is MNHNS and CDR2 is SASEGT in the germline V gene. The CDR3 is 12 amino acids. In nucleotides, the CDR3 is TGTGCCAGCAGTGAAACAGACTACGAGCAGTACTTC. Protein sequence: CASSETDYEQYF.

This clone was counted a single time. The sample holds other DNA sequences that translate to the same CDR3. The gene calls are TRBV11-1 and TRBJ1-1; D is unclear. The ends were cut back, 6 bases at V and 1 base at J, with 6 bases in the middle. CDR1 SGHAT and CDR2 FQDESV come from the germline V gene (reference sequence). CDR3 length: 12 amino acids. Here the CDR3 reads CASSYRNTEAFF. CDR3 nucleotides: TGTGCCAGCAGTTACAGGAACACTGAAGCTTTCTTT.

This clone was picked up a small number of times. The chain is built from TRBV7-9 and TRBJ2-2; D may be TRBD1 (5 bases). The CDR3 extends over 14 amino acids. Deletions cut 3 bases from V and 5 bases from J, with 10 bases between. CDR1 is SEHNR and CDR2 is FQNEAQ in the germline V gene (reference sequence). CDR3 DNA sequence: TGTGCCAGCAGCTTCCTGACAGAGACCGGGGAGCTGTTTTTT. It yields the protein CASSFLTETGELFF.

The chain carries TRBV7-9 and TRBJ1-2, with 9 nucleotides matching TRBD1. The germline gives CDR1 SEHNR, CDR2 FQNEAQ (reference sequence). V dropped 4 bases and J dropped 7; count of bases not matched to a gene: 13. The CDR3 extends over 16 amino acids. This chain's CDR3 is CASSYAEGTGTLGYTF. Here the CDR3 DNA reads TGTGCCAGCAGCTATGCTGAAGGGACAGGGACCCTTGGCTACACCTTC.

The chain's CDR3 is CSASGQGGGYTF. The CDR3 DNA is TGCAGTGCTAGTGGACAGGGTGGTGGCTACACCTTC. V is TRBV20-1 and J is TRBJ1-2; 8 nucleotides line up with TRBD1. The CDR3 consists of 12 residues. J gave up 7 bases and V 3 bases, and 4 bases lay outside the gene matches. CDR1 and CDR2 (germline): DFQATT, SNEGSKA (reference sequence).

CDR3 protein: CASSQIRQPTFRGGNTIYF. CDR3 DNA: TGCGCCAGCAGTCAAATCAGGCAGCCGACATTCCGGGGTGGAAACACCATATATTTT. This chain uses TRBV23-1 with TRBJ1-3; D ambiguous. TRBV23-1 is filed as an ORF, its function uncertain. The CDR3 sequence is 19 residues long. Between the trimmed V and J ends, which lost 2 bases and 3 bases, there was a span of 23 bases.

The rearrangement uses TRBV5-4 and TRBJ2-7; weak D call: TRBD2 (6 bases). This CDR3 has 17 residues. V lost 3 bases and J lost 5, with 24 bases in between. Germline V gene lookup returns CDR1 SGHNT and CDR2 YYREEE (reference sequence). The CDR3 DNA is TGTGCCAGCAGCTGGGGGACTTCCCGTGGGGTAAAGAACGAGCAGTACTTC. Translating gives CASSWGTSRGVKNEQYF.

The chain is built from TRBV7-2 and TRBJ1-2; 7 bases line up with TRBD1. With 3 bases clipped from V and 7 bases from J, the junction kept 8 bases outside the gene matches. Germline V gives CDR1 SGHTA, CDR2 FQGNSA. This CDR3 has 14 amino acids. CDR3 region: CASSLDMRGLGYTF. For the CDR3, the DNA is TGTGCCAGCAGCTTGGATATGAGGGGGCTTGGCTACACCTTC. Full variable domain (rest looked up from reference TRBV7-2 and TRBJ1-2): GAGVSQSPSNKVTEKGKDVELRCDPISGHTALYWYRQSLGQGLEFLIYFQGNSAPDKSGLPSDRFSAERTGGSVSTLTIQRTQQEDSAVYLCASSLDMRGLGYTFGSGTRLTVV.

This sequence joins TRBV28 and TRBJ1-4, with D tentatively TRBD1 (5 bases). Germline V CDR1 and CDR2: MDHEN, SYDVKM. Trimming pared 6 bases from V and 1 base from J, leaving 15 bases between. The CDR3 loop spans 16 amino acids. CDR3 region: CASRSTPDRTNEKLFF. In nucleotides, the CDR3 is TGTGCCAGCAGATCAACCCCTGACAGAACTAATGAAAAACTGTTTTTT.

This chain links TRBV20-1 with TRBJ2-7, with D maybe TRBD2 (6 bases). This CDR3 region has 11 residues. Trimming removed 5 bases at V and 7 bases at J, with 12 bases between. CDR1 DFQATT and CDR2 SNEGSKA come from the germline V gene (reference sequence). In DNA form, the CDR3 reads TGCAGTGCTTCCGGGACTGCGGAGCAGTACTTC. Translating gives CSASGTAEQYF.

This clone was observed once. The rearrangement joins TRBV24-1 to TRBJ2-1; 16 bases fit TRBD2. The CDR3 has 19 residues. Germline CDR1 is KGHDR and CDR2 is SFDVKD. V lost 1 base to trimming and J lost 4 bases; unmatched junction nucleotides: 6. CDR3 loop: CATSDFLGLAGGQYNEQFF. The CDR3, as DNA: TGTGCCACCAGTGATTTTCTGGGACTAGCGGGGGGGCAATACAATGAGCAGTTCTTC.

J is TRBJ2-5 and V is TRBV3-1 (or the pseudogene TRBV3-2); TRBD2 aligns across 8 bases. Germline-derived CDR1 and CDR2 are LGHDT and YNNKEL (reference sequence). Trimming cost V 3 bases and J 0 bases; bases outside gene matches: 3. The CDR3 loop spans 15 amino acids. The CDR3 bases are TGTGCCAGCAGCCAGCACGGGAGGGACCAAGAGACCCAGTACTTC. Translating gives CASSQHGRDQETQYF.

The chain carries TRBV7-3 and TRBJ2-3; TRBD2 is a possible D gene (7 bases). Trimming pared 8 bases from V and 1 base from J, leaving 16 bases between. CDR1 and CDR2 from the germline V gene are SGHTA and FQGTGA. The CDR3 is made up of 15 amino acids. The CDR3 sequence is CASGAGAGGTDTQYF. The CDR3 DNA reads TGTGCCAGCGGCGCAGGGGCGGGGGGCACAGATACGCAGTATTTT.

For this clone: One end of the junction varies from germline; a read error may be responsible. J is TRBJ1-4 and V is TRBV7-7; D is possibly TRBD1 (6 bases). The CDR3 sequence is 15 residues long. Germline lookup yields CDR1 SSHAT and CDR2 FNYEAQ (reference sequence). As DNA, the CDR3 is TGTGCTAGCAGCCAGGGGCAGGGGAAATATGAAAAACTGTTTTTT. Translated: CASSQGQGKYEKLFF.

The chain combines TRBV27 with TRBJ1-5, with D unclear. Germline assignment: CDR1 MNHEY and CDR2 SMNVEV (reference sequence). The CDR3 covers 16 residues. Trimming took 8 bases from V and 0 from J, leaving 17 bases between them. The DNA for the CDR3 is TGTGCCAGCGGCCCGTGGGGTCGGGGTAGCAATCAGCCCCAGCATTTT. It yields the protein CASGPWGRGSNQPQHF.

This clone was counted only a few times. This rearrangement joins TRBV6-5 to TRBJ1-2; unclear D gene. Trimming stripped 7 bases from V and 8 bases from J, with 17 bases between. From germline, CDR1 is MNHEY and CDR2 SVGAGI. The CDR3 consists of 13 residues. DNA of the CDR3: TGTGCCAGCAATTCAGTGGAGGGAGGGGGCTACACCTTC. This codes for CASNSVEGGGYTF.

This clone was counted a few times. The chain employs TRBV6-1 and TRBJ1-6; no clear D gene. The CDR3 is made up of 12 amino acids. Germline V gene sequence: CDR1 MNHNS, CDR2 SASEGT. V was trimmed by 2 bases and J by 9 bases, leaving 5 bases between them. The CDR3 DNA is TGTGCCAGCAGTGAAACACGTTCACCCCTCCACTTT. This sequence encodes CASSETRSPLHF.

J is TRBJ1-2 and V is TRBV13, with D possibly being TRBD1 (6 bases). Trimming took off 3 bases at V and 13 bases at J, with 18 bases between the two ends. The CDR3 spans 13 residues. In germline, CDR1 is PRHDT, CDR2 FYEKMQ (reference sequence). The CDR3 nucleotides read TGTGCCAGCAGCTTCCAGGGGAATTTGGTTAGCACCTTC. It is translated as CASSFQGNLVSTF.

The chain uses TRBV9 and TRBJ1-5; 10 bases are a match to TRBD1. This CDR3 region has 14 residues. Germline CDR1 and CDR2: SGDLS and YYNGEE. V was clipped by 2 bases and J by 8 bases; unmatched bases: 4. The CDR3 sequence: CASSVTGGGEPQHF. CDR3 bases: TGTGCCAGCAGCGTGACAGGGGGCGGGGAGCCCCAGCATTTT.

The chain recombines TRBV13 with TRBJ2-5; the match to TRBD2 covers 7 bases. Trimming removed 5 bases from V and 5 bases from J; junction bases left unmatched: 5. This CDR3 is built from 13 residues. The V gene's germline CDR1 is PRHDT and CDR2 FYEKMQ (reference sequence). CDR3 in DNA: TGTGCCAGCAGCCCTTGGGAGGGTGAGACCCAGTACTTC. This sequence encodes CASSPWEGETQYF.

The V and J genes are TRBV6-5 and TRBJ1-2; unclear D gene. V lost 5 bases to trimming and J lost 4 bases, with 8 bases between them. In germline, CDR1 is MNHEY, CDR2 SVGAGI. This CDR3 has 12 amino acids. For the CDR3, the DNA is TGTGCCAGCAGTCCGACGGGCTATGGCTACACCTTC. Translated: CASSPTGYGYTF.

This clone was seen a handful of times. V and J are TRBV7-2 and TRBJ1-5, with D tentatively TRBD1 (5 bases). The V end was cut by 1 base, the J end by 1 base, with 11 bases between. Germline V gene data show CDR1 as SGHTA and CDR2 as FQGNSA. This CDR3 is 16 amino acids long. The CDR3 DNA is TGTGCCAGCAGCTTAGGGTGGGGCACGAGCAATCAGCCCCAGCATTTT. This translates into CASSLGWGTSNQPQHF.

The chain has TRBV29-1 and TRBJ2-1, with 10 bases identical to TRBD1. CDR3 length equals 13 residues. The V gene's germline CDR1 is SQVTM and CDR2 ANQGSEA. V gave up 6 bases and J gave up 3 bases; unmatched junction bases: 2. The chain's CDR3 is CSVGTGVYNEQFF. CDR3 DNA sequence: TGCAGCGTGGGGACAGGGGTCTACAATGAGCAGTTCTTC.

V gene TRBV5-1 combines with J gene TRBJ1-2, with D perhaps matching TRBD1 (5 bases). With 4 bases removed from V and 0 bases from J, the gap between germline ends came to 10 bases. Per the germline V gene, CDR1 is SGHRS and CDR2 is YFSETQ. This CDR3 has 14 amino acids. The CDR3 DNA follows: TGCGCCAGCAGCAACCACAGGACTAACTATGGCTACACCTTC. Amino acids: CASSNHRTNYGYTF.

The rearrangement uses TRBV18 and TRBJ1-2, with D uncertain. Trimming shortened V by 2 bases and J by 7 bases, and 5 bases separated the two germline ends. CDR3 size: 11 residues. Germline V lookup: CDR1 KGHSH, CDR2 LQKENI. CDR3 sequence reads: CASSPSSGYTF. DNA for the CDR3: TGTGCCAGCTCACCATCGAGTGGCTACACCTTC.

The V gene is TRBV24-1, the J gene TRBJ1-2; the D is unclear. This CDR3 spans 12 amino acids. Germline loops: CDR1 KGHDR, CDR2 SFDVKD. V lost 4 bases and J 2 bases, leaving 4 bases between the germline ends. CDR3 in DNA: TGTGCCACCAGTGAGGGCAACTATGGCTACACCTTC. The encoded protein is CATSEGNYGYTF.

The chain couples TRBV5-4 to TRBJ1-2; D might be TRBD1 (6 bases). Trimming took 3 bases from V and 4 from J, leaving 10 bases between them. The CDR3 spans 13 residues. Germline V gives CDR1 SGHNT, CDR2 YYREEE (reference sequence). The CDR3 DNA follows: TGTGCCAGCAGCTCAACAGGGATCTATGGCTACACCTTC. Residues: CASSSTGIYGYTF.